Shown below are 13 T cell receptor beta chains from a single sample sequenced in a study of shared clonotypes between healthy human individuals. The protocol was immunoSEQ multiplex PCR, while the TCRdb copy is restricted to in-frame clones and leaves out a portion. The repertoire holds over 850,000 clones, with more than 75% as singletons. The sequenced sample was memory CD4+ T cells from PBMCs. The subset denotes: CD45RA-negative fraction. The receptor source for this set is a man aged 18 to 35 in good health. Some clones in this sample may be carry-over from other donors' samples.

Ten or more counts support this clone. The same CDR3 also results from other DNA sequences found in this sample. The chain combines TRBV2 with TRBJ2-5; 7 bases fit TRBD2. Germline CDR1 and CDR2: SNHLY and FYNNEI. This CDR3 contains 12 residues. Trimming at V came to 4 bases and at J to 4 bases, leaving 0 bases not matched to a gene. CDR3 DNA sequence: TGTGCCAGCAGTGCGGGGGGAGAGACCCAGTACTTC. This codes for CASSAGGETQYF.

The chain combines TRBV7-9 with TRBJ2-5, with D unresolved. Germline-derived CDR1 and CDR2 are SEHNR and FQNEAQ (reference sequence). With 1 base removed from V and 7 bases from J, the gap between germline ends came to 13 bases. This CDR3 is built from 14 residues. This CDR3 reads CASSLGGNHRTQYF. For the CDR3, the DNA is TGTGCCAGCAGCTTAGGAGGAAACCACAGGACCCAGTACTTC. Drawing the rest from reference TRBV7-9 and TRBJ2-5, the complete variable domain is DTGVSQNPRHKITKRGQNVTFRCDPISEHNRLYWYRQTLGQGPEFLTYFQNEAQLEKSRLLSDRFSAERPKGSFSTLEIQRTEQGDSAMYLCASSLGGNHRTQYFGPGTRLLVL.

There are a few counts of this clone. This chain links TRBV7-2 with TRBJ2-1; D is unclear. CDR3 size: 14 residues. V was pared by 1 base and J by 2 bases, with 6 bases between. CDR1 SGHTA and CDR2 FQGNSA come from the germline V gene. CDR3 bases: TGTGCCAGCAGCTTAGGACTCGCCTACAATGAGCAGTTCTTC. It specifies CASSLGLAYNEQFF.

The V and J genes are TRBV7-2 and TRBJ2-7; the D gene is possibly TRBD2 (6 bases). This CDR3 has 15 residues. Germline V lookup: CDR1 SGHTA, CDR2 FQGNSA. V gave up 8 bases and J gave up 5 bases, with 22 bases separating them. CDR3 DNA sequence: TGTGCCAGCCAAGAAGGAGGGGCTGGCTTAGACGAGCAGTACTTC. Its protein product is CASQEGGAGLDEQYF.

There are a few counts of this clone. The rearrangement joins TRBV2 to TRBJ2-1, with D uncertain. CDR3 size: 12 residues. The germline CDR1 and CDR2 sequences are SNHLY and FYNNEI. V was cut by 11 bases and J by 6 bases, with 14 bases left in between. CDR3 nucleotide sequence: TGTGCCTCCGAAGGCGGTCCCAATGAGCAGTTCTTC. Protein sequence: CASEGGPNEQFF. The full variable domain, with the rest looked up from reference TRBV2 and TRBJ2-1, is EPEVTQTPSHQVTQMGQEVILRCVPISNHLYFYWYRQILGQKVEFLVSFYNNEISEKSEIFDDQFSVERPDGSNFTLKIRSTKLEDSAMYFCASEGGPNEQFFGPGTRLTVL.

The rearrangement uses TRBV19 and TRBJ1-2, with TRBD1 matching 7 bases. The CDR3 sequence is 14 residues long. J was trimmed by 3 bases and V by 4 bases; bases with no gene match: 5. The germline gives CDR1 LNHDA, CDR2 SQIVND (reference sequence). In DNA, the CDR3 is TGTGCCAGTAGTAACTCCGGGACAGACTATGGCTACACCTTC. Translation: CASSNSGTDYGYTF. Full variable domain (outside the CDR3, taken from reference TRBV19 and TRBJ1-2): DGGITQSPKYLFRKEGQNVTLSCEQNLNHDAMYWYRQDPGQGLRLIYYSQIVNDFQKGDIAEGYSVSREKKESFPLTVTSAQKNPTAFYLCASSNSGTDYGYTFGSGTRLTVV.

This clone was seen a handful of times. This chain joins TRBV18 and TRBJ1-2; 10 nucleotides align to TRBD1. CDR3 length: 17 residues. V dropped 2 bases and J dropped 7; count of bases not matched to a gene: 13. In germline, CDR1 is KGHSH, CDR2 LQKENI. CDR3 bases: TGTGCCAGCTCACCAAATCGTCCCGGGACAGGGGACAGTGGCTACACCTTC. It yields the protein CASSPNRPGTGDSGYTF.

The chain is built from TRBV5-1 and TRBJ2-3; a possible D gene is TRBD1 (6 bases). Per germline, CDR1 SGHRS and CDR2 YFSETQ. This CDR3 is 15 amino acids long. V dropped 0 bases and J dropped 4 bases, with 12 bases sitting between them. CDR3 bases: TGCGCCAGCAGCTTGGTTGGGGGCGACGCAGATACGCAGTATTTT. Encoded protein: CASSLVGGDADTQYF.

The rearrangement joins TRBV13 to TRBJ2-7, with D unresolved. CDR3 length: 12 residues. The germline gives CDR1 PRHDT, CDR2 FYEKMQ (reference sequence). V was clipped by 1 base and J by 3 bases, with 4 bases between them. DNA of the CDR3: TGTGCCAGCAGCTTAGCTGTCTACGAGCAGTACTTC. It codes for CASSLAVYEQYF.

The gene calls are TRBV19 and TRBJ1-1; D might be TRBD1 (6 bases). The germline V gene has CDR1 LNHDA and CDR2 SQIVND (reference sequence). V lost 5 bases and J 10 bases, leaving 17 bases between the germline ends. CDR3 length equals 13 residues. CDR3 loop: CASSPSTQGGAFF. CDR3 nucleotides: TGTGCCAGTAGTCCCTCGACACAGGGTGGAGCTTTCTTT.

The chain couples TRBV6-5 to TRBJ2-7; 11 bases map to TRBD2. V gave up 10 bases and J gave up 4 bases; unmatched junction bases: 6. The CDR3 extends over 13 amino acids. Germline CDR1 reads MNHEY; CDR2 reads SVGAGI. In nucleotides, the CDR3 is TGTGCCACCGCCGGGACTAGCGGTTACGAGCAGTACTTC. This codes for CATAGTSGYEQYF.

The V call is TRBV19, the J call TRBJ1-5; TRBD1 agrees at 8 bases. The CDR3 extends over 15 amino acids. V lost 3 bases and J lost 5; bases outside the gene matches: 6. Per the germline V gene, CDR1 is LNHDA and CDR2 is SQIVND (reference sequence). CDR3 sequence reads: CASSIQGQGYQPQHF. The CDR3 region has the DNA TGTGCCAGTAGTATCCAAGGACAGGGCTATCAGCCCCAGCATTTT. Full variable domain (missing parts from reference TRBV19 and TRBJ1-5): DGGITQSPKYLFRKEGQNVTLSCEQNLNHDAMYWYRQDPGQGLRLIYYSQIVNDFQKGDIAEGYSVSREKKESFPLTVTSAQKNPTAFYLCASSIQGQGYQPQHFGDGTRLSIL.

This rearrangement joins TRBV10-3 to TRBJ1-1, with D unresolved. Trimming took 7 bases from V and 2 from J, leaving 17 bases between them. The CDR3 contains 15 residues. Germline V CDR1 and CDR2: ENHRY, SYGVKD. This CDR3 reads CAITRTHLVNTEAFF. DNA for the CDR3: TGTGCCATCACTCGAACCCACCTAGTTAACACTGAAGCTTTCTTT.